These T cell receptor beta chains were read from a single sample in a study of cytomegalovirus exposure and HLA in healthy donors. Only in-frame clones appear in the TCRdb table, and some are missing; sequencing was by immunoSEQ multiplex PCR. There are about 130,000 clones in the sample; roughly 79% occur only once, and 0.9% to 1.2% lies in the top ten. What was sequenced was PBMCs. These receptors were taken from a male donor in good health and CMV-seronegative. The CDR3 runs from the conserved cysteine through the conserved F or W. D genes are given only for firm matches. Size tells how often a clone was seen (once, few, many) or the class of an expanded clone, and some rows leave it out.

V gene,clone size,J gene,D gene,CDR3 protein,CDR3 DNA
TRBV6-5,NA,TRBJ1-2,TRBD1,CASNSGQGSGYTF,TGTGCCAGCAATTCGGGACAGGGCTCAGGCTACACCTTC
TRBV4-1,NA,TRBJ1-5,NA,CASSQDSKREPQHF,TGCGCCAGCAGCCAAGATAGTAAGCGGGAGCCCCAGCATTTT
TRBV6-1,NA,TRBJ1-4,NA,CASSEGGLTNEKLFF,TGTGCCAGCAGTGAGGGGGGACTGACTAATGAAAAACTGTTTTTT
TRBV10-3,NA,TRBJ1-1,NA,CAITRTANTEAFF,TGTGCCATCACTCGGACAGCCAACACTGAAGCTTTCTTT
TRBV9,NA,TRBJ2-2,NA,CASSVAYNTGELFF,TGTGCCAGCAGCGTAGCTTATAACACCGGGGAGCTGTTTTTT
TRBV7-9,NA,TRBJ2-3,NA,CASSLTVGGADTQYF,TGTGCCAGCAGCTTAACGGTAGGGGGGGCAGATACGCAGTATTTT
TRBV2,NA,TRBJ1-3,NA,CASTTEAGNTIYF,TGTGCCAGCACGACAGAGGCTGGAAACACCATATATTTT
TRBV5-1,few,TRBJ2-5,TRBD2,CASSPGLAGTETQYF,TGCGCCAGCAGCCCGGGACTAGCGGGGACGGAGACCCAGTACTTC
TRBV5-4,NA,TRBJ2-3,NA,CASSSSLGVSTDTQYF,TGTGCCAGCAGCTCCTCACTGGGCGTAAGCACAGATACGCAGTATTTT
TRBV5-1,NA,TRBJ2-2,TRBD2,CASELAGAANTGELFF,TGCGCCAGCGAACTAGCGGGGGCCGCGAACACCGGGGAGCTGTTTTTT
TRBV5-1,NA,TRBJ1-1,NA,CASSPGQVTEAFF,TGCGCCAGCAGCCCGGGACAAGTCACTGAAGCTTTCTTT
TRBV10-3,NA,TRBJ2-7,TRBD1,CAISEPAAISGGEQYF,TGTGCCATCAGTGAGCCTGCAGCCATATCAGGGGGCGAGCAGTACTTC
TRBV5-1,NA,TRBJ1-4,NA,CASSLQESNEKLFF,TGCGCCAGCAGCTTACAGGAGTCGAATGAAAAACTGTTTTTT
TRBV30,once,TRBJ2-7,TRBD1,CAWSPTGEKQYF,TGTGCCTGGAGTCCGACAGGGGAAAAGCAGTACTTC
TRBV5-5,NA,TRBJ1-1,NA,CASSFGSVLNTEAFF,TGTGCCAGCAGCTTTGGTAGTGTATTAAACACTGAAGCTTTCTTT
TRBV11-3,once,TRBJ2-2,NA,CASSLRTGYTGELFF,TGTGCCAGCAGCTTAAGAACAGGGTACACCGGGGAGCTGTTTTTT
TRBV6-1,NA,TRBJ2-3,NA,CASSGQSTDTQYF,TGTGCCAGCAGCGGACAGAGCACAGATACGCAGTATTTT
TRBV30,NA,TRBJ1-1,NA,CAWSFGRNTEAFF,TGTGCCTGGAGTTTTGGTAGGAACACTGAAGCTTTCTTT
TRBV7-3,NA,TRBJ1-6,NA,CASSADSNNSPLHF,TGTGCCAGCAGCGCCGACAGTAATAATTCACCCCTCCACTTT
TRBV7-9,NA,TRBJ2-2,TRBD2,CASSPGLAWAGELFF,TGTGCCAGCAGCCCCGGACTAGCTTGGGCCGGGGAGCTGTTTTTT
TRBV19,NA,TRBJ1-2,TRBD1,CASSITWDRGNGYTF,TGTGCCAGTAGTATAACTTGGGACAGGGGAAATGGCTACACCTTC
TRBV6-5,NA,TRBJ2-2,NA,CATDRDWPNTGELFF,TGTGCCACAGATCGGGACTGGCCGAACACCGGGGAGCTGTTTTTT
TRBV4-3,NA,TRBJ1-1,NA,CASSQDLRAEAFF,TGCGCCAGCAGCCAAGATTTGAGGGCTGAAGCTTTCTTT
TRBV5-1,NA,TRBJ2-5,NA,CASSSGIPQETQYF,TGCGCCAGCAGCTCCGGGATCCCACAAGAGACCCAGTACTTC
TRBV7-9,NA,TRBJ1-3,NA,CSSRSLQSGLISGNTIYF,TGTTCCAGCAGGAGCTTACAATCAGGCCTAATCTCTGGAAACACCATATATTTT
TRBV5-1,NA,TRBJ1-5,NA,CASQLDSNQPQHF,TGCGCCAGTCAGCTAGATAGCAATCAGCCCCAGCATTTT
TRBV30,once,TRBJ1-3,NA,CAWSVLDSSGNTIYF,TGTGCCTGGAGTGTACTTGATTCTTCTGGAAACACCATATATTTT
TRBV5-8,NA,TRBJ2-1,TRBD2,CASSSTSAGEQFF,TGTGCCAGCAGCTCGACTAGCGCCGGTGAGCAGTTCTTC
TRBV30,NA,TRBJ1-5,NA,CAWTQPTDPQGGQPQHF,TGTGCCTGGACCCAGCCAACCGACCCCCAGGGTGGCCAGCCCCAGCATTTT
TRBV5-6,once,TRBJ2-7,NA,CASGTSSVGEQYF,TGTGCCAGCGGGACTTCTAGCGTGGGCGAGCAGTACTTC
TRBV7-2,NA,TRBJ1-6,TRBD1,CASSFRDRYNSPLHF,TGTGCCAGCAGCTTCCGGGACAGATATAATTCACCCCTCCACTTT
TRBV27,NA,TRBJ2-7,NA,CASSFRGALIYEQYF,TGTGCCAGCAGTTTTCGGGGGGCGCTTATCTACGAGCAGTACTTC
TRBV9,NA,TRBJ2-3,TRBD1,CASSVGDRGLSTDTQYF,TGTGCCAGCAGCGTGGGAGACAGGGGGCTTAGCACAGATACGCAGTATTTT
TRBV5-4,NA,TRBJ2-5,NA,CASKLQGSRETQYF,TGTGCCAGCAAACTCCAGGGGTCCCGGGAGACCCAGTACTTC
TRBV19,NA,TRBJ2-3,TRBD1,CASSIVTGGRDTQYF,TGTGCCAGTAGTATAGTGACAGGGGGCAGGGATACGCAGTATTTT
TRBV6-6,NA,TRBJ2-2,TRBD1,CASSFGQGRTGELFF,TGTGCCAGCAGCTTTGGACAGGGGAGGACCGGGGAGCTGTTTTTT
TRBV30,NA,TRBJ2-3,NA,CAWSVRSYRAEGTQYF,TGTGCCTGGAGTGTACGGTCGTACAGGGCCGAGGGTACGCAGTATTTT
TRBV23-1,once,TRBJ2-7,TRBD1,CASSQPPGQGLEQYF,TGCGCCAGCAGTCAGCCCCCGGGACAGGGACTCGAGCAGTACTTC
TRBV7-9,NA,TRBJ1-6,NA,CSSKGRYNSPLHF,TGTTCCAGCAAGGGGCGCTATAATTCACCCCTCCACTTT
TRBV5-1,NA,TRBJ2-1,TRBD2,CASSRPNGGAAYNEQFF,TGCGCCAGCAGCCGCCCGAACGGGGGGGCTGCCTACAATGAGCAGTTCTTC
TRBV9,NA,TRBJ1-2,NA,CASTGGESGYTF,TGTGCCAGCACCGGAGGGGAGTCTGGCTACACCTTC
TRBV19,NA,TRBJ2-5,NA,CASSILGAYQETQYF,TGTGCCAGTAGTATATTAGGGGCGTACCAAGAGACCCAGTACTTC
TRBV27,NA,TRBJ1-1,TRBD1,CASSFRDRGHTEAFF,TGTGCCAGCAGTTTCCGAGACAGGGGACACACTGAAGCTTTCTTT
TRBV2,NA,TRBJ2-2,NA,CASSLEGGPTGELFF,TGTGCCAGCAGCCTCGAGGGGGGGCCCACCGGGGAGCTGTTTTTT
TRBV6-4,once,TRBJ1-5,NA,CASSDGGQSNQPQHF,TGTGCCAGCAGTGACGGAGGACAGAGCAATCAGCCCCAGCATTTT
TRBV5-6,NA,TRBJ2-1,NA,CASSFGDEQFF,TGTGCCAGCAGCTTTGGAGATGAGCAGTTCTTC
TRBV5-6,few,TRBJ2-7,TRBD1,CASSLVTGQGRDEQYF,TGTGCCAGCAGCTTGGTGACTGGACAGGGGAGGGACGAGCAGTACTTC
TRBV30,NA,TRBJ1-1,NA,CAWSRGADTEAFF,TGTGCCTGGAGTCGGGGGGCGGACACTGAAGCTTTCTTT
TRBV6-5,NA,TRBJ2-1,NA,CASREPGLYNEQFF,TGTGCCAGCAGAGAACCGGGACTTTACAATGAGCAGTTCTTC
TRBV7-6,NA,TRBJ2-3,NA,CASSLTYRDTQYF,TGTGCCAGCAGCTTAACTTACAGAGATACGCAGTATTTT